This TCR beta chain is from a study of cytomegalovirus exposure and HLA in healthy donors. PCR involved 60 Vbeta and 13 Jbeta primers. Only in-frame clones appear in the TCRdb table, and some are missing; sequencing was by immunoSEQ multiplex PCR. The table records fewer than 200,000 clones, 80% of them present only once. CDR1 is LNHDA, CDR2 SQIVND, per germline (reference sequence). The CDR3 consists of 13 residues. Trimming stripped 2 bases from V and 2 bases from J, with 7 bases between. General study findings and limits: When the data were analyzed later, several of the most significant clusters appeared to be linked to common viral pathogens.

About this clone itself: Its matching antigen is unknown.

The sample was PBMCs. This clonotype was sampled from a man in his forties in good health and CMV-seronegative. The chain has TRBV19 and TRBJ2-7; maybe TRBD1 (5 bases). The CDR3 DNA follows: TGTGCCAGTAGTATAAGGGGTCCCTACGAGCAGTACTTC. Translation: CASSIRGPYEQYF.